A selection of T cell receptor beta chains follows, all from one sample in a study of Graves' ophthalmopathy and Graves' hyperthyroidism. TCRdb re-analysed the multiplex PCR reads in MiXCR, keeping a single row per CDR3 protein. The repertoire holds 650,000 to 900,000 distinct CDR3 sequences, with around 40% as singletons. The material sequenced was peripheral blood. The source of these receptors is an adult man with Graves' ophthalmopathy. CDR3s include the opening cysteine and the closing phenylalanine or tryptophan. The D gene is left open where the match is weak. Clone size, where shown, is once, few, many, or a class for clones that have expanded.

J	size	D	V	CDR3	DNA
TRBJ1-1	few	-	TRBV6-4	CASGFVRYTEAFF	TGTGCCAGCGGGTTTGTACGGTACACTGAAGCTTTCTTT
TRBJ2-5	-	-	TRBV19	CASSIGSEAQYF	TGTGCCAGTAGTATTGGGTCTGAGGCCCAGTACTTC
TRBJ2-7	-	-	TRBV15	CATSRDFGSSEQYF	TGTGCCACCAGCAGAGATTTCGGAAGTTCCGAGCAGTACTTC
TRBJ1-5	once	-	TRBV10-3	CAISESAGLETQHF	TGTGCCATCAGTGAGTCTGCAGGGCTGGAGACCCAGCATTTT
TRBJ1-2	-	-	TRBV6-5	CASSPGTRYGYTF	TGTGCCAGCAGCCCAGGAACGCGGTATGGCTACACCTTC
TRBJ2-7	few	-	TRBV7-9	CASSTLRGFPNEQYF	TGTGCCAGCAGCACGCTCAGGGGTTTTCCTAACGAGCAGTACTTC
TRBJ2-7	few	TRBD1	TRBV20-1	CSAWGTGGIGEQYF	TGCAGTGCTTGGGGGACAGGGGGAATTGGCGAGCAGTACTTC
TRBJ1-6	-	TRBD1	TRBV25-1	CASRGTGPRPLHF	TGTGCCAGCAGGGGGACAGGTCCAAGGCCCCTCCACTTT
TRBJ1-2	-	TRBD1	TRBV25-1	CASGEWTGTNYGYTF	TGTGCCAGCGGAGAATGGACAGGGACTAACTATGGCTACACCTTC
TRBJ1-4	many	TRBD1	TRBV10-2	CASSSTGSGEKLFF	TGCGCCAGCAGTTCGACAGGGAGTGGGGAAAAACTGTTTTTT
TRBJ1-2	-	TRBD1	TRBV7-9	CASSPTGGGTHYGYTF	TGTGCCAGCAGTCCGACAGGGGGCGGGACGCACTATGGCTACACCTTC
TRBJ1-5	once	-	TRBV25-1	CASSPGTLGQRDQPQHF	TGCGCCAGCAGCCCAGGGACATTAGGACAGAGAGATCAGCCCCAGCATTTT
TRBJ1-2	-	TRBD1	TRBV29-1	CSVKQGLDGYTF	TGCAGCGTCAAACAGGGGTTAGATGGCTACACCTTC
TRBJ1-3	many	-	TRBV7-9	CASSSDRDTIYF	TGTGCCAGCAGCTCGGACAGAGACACCATATATTTT
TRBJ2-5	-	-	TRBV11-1	CASSPGDRRQETQYF	TGTGCCAGCAGCCCAGGGGACCGTCGACAAGAGACCCAGTACTTC
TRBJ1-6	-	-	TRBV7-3	CASSLNPRRDSPLHF	TGTGCCAGCAGCTTAAACCCAAGGAGGGATTCACCCCTCCACTTT
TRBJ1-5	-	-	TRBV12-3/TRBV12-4	CASSPWDKLSNQPQHF	TGTGCCAGCAGTCCGTGGGACAAACTTAGCAATCAGCCCCAGCATTTT
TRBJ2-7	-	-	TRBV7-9	CASSSPMDIWEQYF	TGTGCCAGCAGCTCCCCAATGGACATTTGGGAGCAGTACTTC
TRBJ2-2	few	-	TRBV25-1	CASSIEPTFPGELFF	TGTGCCAGCAGTATCGAGCCGACCTTCCCCGGGGAGCTGTTTTTT
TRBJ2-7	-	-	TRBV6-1	CASSYLRGYEQYF	TGTGCCAGCAGTTACTTGCGGGGCTACGAGCAGTACTTC
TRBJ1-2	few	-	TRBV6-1	CASSEGPSRSYGYTF	TGTGCCAGCAGTGAAGGGCCGTCGCGATCCTATGGCTACACCTTC
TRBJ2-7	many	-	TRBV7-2	CASSSASSYEQYF	TGTGCCAGCAGCTCCGCCTCATCCTACGAGCAGTACTTC
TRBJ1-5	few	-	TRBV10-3	CASSVPQHF	TGTGCCAGCAGCGTGCCCCAGCATTTT
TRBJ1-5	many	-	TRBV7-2	CASSLEQGQPQHF	TGTGCCAGCAGCTTAGAGCAGGGCCAGCCCCAGCATTTT
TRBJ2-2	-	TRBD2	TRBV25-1	CASSPPGSGGAVGELFF	TGTGCCAGCAGCCCGCCGGGGAGCGGGGGGGCCGTCGGGGAGCTGTTTTTT
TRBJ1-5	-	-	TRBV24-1	CATSAPGPNQPQHF	TGTGCCACCAGCGCCCCGGGGCCCAATCAGCCCCAGCATTTT
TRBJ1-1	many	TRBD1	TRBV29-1	CSVRRGGMNTEAFF	TGCAGCGTTCGCAGGGGGGGGATGAACACTGAAGCTTTCTTT
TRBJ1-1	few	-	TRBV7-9	CASSFLQGGRTEAFF	TGTGCCAGCAGCTTTTTGCAGGGCGGTCGGACTGAAGCTTTCTTT
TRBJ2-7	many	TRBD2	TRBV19	CASSIGRTSTEQYF	TGTGCCAGTAGTATAGGGCGGACTAGCACCGAGCAGTACTTC
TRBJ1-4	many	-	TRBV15	CATSRDADEKLFF	TGTGCCACCAGCAGAGATGCAGACGAAAAACTGTTTTTT
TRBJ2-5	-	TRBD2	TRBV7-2	CASAAGGAKETQYF	TGTGCCAGCGCCGCGGGGGGAGCTAAAGAGACCCAGTACTTC
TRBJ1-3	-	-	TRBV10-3	CAVSGYSGNTIYF	TGTGCCGTGTCAGGGTACTCTGGAAACACCATATATTTT
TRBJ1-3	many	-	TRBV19	CASSTYGNTIYF	TGTGCCAGTAGTACGTACGGAAACACCATATATTTT
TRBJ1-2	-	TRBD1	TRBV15	CAASSPQGEDGYTF	TGTGCCGCCAGCAGCCCACAGGGGGAGGACGGCTACACCTTC
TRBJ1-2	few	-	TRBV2	CASSYHYGSRYGYTF	TGTGCCAGCAGTTACCATTACGGCAGCAGATATGGCTACACCTTC
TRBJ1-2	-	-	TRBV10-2	CASSERNAGALNYGYTF	TGTGCCAGCAGTGAACGGAATGCAGGAGCACTGAACTATGGCTACACCTTC
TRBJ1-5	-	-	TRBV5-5	CASSRRGHSNQPQHF	TGTGCCAGCAGTCGGAGGGGACATAGCAATCAGCCCCAGCATTTT
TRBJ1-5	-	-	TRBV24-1	CATSDPGTVDQPQHF	TGTGCCACCAGTGACCCTGGGACGGTAGATCAGCCCCAGCATTTT
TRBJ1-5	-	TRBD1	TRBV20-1	CSAGNRGSGNQPQHF	TGCAGTGCTGGGAACAGGGGCTCCGGCAATCAGCCCCAGCATTTT
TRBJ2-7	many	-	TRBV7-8	CASSLASGQVTYEQYF	TGTGCCAGCAGCTTAGCTTCGGGTCAGGTCACCTACGAGCAGTACTTC
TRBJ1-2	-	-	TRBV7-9	CASSRRSDSYGYTF	TGTGCCAGCAGCAGGCGTTCAGACTCCTATGGCTACACCTTC
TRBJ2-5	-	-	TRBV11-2	CASSLGPRGGLFTLETQYF	TGTGCCAGCAGCTTAGGTCCTAGGGGTGGTTTGTTTACACTGGAGACCCAGTACTTC
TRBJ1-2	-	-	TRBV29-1	CSLAGPGYGYTF	TGCAGCTTAGCCGGCCCCGGGTATGGCTACACCTTC
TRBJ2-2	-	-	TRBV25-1	CASSDADRELFF	TGTGCCAGCAGTGACGCTGACAGGGAGCTGTTTTTT
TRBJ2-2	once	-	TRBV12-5	CASGLDKNTGELFF	TGTGCTAGTGGTTTGGACAAGAACACCGGGGAGCTGTTTTTT
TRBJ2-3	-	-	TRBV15	CATSRDLRDTQYF	TGTGCCACCAGCAGAGATCTTCGAGATACGCAGTATTTT
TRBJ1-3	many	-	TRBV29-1	CSAWGDGTSGNTIYF	TGCAGCGCCTGGGGGGACGGGACCTCTGGAAACACCATATATTTT
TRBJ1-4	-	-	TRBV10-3	CAISDGDFLWLFF	TGTGCCATCAGTGACGGGGACTTTTTGTGGCTGTTTTTT
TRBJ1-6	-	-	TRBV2	CASSVLTEGPLHF	TGTGCCAGCAGTGTCCTGACAGAAGGTCCCCTCCACTTT
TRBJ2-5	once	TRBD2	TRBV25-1	CASSSPGRGGGETQYF	TGTGCCAGCAGCTCCCCTGGGCGGGGGGGGGGAGAGACCCAGTACTTC
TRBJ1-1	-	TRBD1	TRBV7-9	CASSGQGPNTEAFF	TGTGCCAGCAGTGGACAGGGGCCGAACACTGAAGCTTTCTTT
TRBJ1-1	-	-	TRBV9	CASSSTGQSNTEAFF	TGTGCCAGCAGCTCGACAGGACAGTCGAACACTGAAGCTTTCTTT
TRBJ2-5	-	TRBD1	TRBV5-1	CASSYTGGAEETQYF	TGCGCCAGCAGCTACACAGGGGGCGCGGAAGAGACCCAGTACTTC
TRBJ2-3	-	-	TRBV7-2	CASSTPLEDTQYF	TGTGCCAGCAGCACTCCGCTTGAAGATACGCAGTATTTT
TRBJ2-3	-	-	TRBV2	CASREGDISYTQYF	TGTGCCAGCAGGGAAGGGGACATAAGTTATACGCAGTATTTT
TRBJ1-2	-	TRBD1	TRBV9	CASSAQGPGYGYTF	TGTGCCAGCAGCGCACAGGGGCCGGGCTATGGCTACACCTTC
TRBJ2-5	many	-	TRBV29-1	CSVKPVGGRETQYF	TGCAGCGTTAAACCAGTGGGGGGAAGGGAGACCCAGTACTTC
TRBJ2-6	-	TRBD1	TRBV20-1	CSAKRGTGDNVLTF	TGCAGTGCTAAGAGGGGGACAGGGGACAACGTCCTGACTTTC
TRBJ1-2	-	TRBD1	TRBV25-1	CAWSARRTGGGYTF	TGTGCCTGGAGTGCCCGCCGGACAGGGGGAGGCTACACCTTC
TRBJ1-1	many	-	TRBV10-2	CASRGRTLLPTNTEAFF	TGCGCCAGCAGGGGACGGACGCTACTCCCAACGAACACTGAAGCTTTCTTT